The T cell receptor (beta chain) under discussion was sequenced for a study of blood T cells in healthy people across ages. Study-wide context: Researchers report that template switching captured about one barcoded beta molecule per two T cells.

Germline CDR1 is SGHTA and CDR2 is FQGTGA. V dropped 5 bases and J dropped 7; count of bases not matched to a gene: 13. The CDR3 totals 15 residues. Through a sample-barcoded 5' primer and a J-beta primer mix, a second PCR was run for about 6 to 12 cycles. TCRdb called the 5' RACE reads again in MiXCR, with one record for every CDR3 protein. The table has over 300,000 distinct CDR3 sequences, approximately 51% seen once. The chain has TRBV7-3 and TRBJ2-7; 8 nucleotides agree with TRBD2. The receptor was isolated from a man between 60 and 70 years old in good health. Source material: blood. The CDR3 coding sequence is TGTGCCAGCAGCACCCAGCGGGAGAACTACAATGAGCAGTACTTC. Its translation is CASSTQRENYNEQYF.